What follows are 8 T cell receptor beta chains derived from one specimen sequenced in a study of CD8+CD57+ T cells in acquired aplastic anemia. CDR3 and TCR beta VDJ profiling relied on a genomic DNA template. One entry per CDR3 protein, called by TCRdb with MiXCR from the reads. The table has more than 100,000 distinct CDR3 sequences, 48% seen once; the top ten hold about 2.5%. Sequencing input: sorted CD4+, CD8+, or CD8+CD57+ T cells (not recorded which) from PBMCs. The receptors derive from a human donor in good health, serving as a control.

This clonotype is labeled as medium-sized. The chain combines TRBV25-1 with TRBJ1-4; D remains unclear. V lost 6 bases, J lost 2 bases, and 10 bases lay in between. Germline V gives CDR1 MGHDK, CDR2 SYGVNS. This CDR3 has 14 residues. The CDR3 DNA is TGTGCCAGCAGCAAGGGATCTACTAATGAAAAACTGTTTTTT. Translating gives CASSKGSTNEKLFF.

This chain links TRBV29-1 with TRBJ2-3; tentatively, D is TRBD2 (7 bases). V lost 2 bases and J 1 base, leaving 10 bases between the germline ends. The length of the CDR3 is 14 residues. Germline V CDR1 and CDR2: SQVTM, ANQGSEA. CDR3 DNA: TGCAGCGTTGAACGGGGGGCCGGCACAGATACGCAGTATTTT. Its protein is CSVERGAGTDTQYF.

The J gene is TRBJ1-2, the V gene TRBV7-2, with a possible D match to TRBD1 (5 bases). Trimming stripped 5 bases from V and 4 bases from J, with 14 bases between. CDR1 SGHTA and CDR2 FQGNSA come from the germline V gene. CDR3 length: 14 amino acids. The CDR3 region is CASSHRDGPYGYTF. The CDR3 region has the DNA TGTGCCAGCAGCCATAGGGACGGCCCCTATGGCTACACCTTC.

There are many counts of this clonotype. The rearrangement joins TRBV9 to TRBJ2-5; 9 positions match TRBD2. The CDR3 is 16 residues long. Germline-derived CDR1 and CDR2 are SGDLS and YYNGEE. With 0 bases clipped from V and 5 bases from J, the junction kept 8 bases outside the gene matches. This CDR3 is CASSVGNSGGYETQYF. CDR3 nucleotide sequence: TGTGCCAGCAGCGTAGGGAATAGCGGGGGCTACGAGACCCAGTACTTC.

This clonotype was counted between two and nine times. The DNA for the CDR3 is TGTGCCAGCAGCTTCATCGGGACTCCCGGCGAGACCCAGTACTTC. It is translated as CASSFIGTPGETQYF. The chain couples TRBV3-1 to TRBJ2-5; D is perhaps TRBD2 (6 bases). The CDR3 is 15 amino acids. The V gene's germline CDR1 is LGHDT and CDR2 YNNKEL (reference sequence). V dropped 5 bases and J dropped 5 bases, with 18 bases sitting between them.

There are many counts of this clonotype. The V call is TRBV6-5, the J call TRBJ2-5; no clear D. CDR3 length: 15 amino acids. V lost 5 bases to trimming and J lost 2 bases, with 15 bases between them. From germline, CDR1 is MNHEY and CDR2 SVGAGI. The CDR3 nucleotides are TGTGCCAGCAGTGGGCTCGCTGGCGGACAAGAGACCCAGTACTTC. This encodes CASSGLAGGQETQYF.

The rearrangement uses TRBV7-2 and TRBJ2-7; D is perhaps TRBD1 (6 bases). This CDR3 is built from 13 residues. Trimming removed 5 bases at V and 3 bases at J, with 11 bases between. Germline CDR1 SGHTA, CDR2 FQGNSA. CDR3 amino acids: CASSMTGVYEQYF. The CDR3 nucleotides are TGTGCCAGCAGCATGACAGGCGTCTACGAGCAGTACTTC.

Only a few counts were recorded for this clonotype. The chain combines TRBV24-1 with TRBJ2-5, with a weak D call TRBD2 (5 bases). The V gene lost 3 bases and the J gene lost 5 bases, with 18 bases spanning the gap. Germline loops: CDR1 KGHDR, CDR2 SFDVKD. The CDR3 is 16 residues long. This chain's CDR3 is CATSDRASPSEETQYF. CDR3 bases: TGTGCCACCAGTGATCGGGCTAGCCCGAGCGAGGAGACCCAGTACTTC.